This T cell receptor (beta chain) was retrieved from a study of blood T cell repertoires in COVID-19 (dated by TCRdb to between 2020 and 2021). Regarding the research as a whole: Samples covering the acute and convalescent phases of COVID-19 were provided by collaborators in the United States, Italy and Spain. The repertoires were released in a freely available public database intended as a resource for research on the immune response to SARS-CoV-2. The dataset comprised deeply sampled blood TCRbeta repertoires from subjects exposed to, actively infected with, or recovered from COVID-19. Nearly every sample came with metadata listing a de-identified subject ID, COVID-19 status, age in years and sex. Where HLA class I and class II types were available, the types were taken from metadata supplied by the sample provider, not from assay-based typing. The samples were drawn from two sources: the first 160 participants of the ongoing ImmuneRACE study, and 1,000 to 1,500 subjects contributed by 6 global collaborators. The prospective study material was composed of cDNA or gDNA derived from T cells, B-cell-depleted T cells, or PBMCs.

What the study reported, not specific to this receptor: Clinical and demographic metadata were provided uncurated, with the amount varying by source and participant.

With regard to this clone: The antigen this receptor binds is unknown. There are no base qualities to consult, and no much larger clone falls within one base.

The germline V gene gives CDR1 as MDHEN and CDR2 as SYDVKM. Measured from the cysteine to the phenylalanine, the CDR3 is 11 residues long. Only CDR3 DNA remains: 33 bases, in frame from the first base. The junction shows trimming of 3 bases on V and 3 bases on J, plus 3 bases between the germline ends. Whole blood was collected in K2EDTA tubes by collaborating institutions according to the institutions' own protocols. For TCRbeta analysis, collaborators shipped samples as frozen whole blood, isolated PBMCs, or DNA extracted from either of those sample types. The immunoSEQ Assay, a bias-controlled multiplex PCR, was used to amplify TCRbeta CDR3 regions from genomic DNA. The original pipeline was this. Nucleated cell counts per sample were estimated from amplification of reference gene primers within the assay. Sequence reads were collapsed and filtered to measure the absolute abundance of every unique TCRbeta CDR3 rearrangement. For each sample, productive Simpson clonality was calculated as the square root of Simpson's diversity index across productive rearrangements. In its TCRdb copy, this immuneACCESS table keeps in-frame sequences only and misses some clones. Where compared with another copy, unresolved V genes explain less than half of these, and the others have no known cause. The V and J calls and clone size are taken from that table; D and trimming were inferred from the DNA. The sample table holds a few hundred thousand clones, of which 85% to 90% were seen once. The ten largest clones capture 4% of the sample.

Sequences were obtained from peripheral blood. The clonotype originates from a woman aged 45-65 years with active or convalescent COVID-19. The rearranged chain carries TRBV28 and TRBJ2-7; the D gene cannot be named for sure. The nucleotides are TGTGCCAGCAGTTTTAACTACGAGCAGTACTTC. This encodes CASSFNYEQYF.